This T cell receptor (beta chain) originates from a study of spatial heterogeneity in lung cancer. This clonotype was counted ten times or more. Its matching antigen is unknown. Sample time point: sample taken at primary tumor resection. Findings and caveats of the study: One measure, the expanded intratumoral alpha and beta TCR count, tracked tumor mutation counts.

The V end was cut by 5 bases, the J end by 3 bases, with 17 bases between. CDR3 length equals 15 residues. CDR1 SEHNR and CDR2 FQNEAQ come from the germline V gene (reference sequence). TCRdb reprocessed the 5' RACE reads via MiXCR and lists one record per CDR3 protein. The sample carries 10,000 to 14,000 distinct CDR3 sequences, 9.5% to 13% recorded once. This TCR was recovered from a female donor with early-stage non-small cell lung cancer. Sequences were derived from lung tumor tissue, sampled at surgery. The V call is TRBV7-9, the J call TRBJ2-7; D remains ambiguous. CDR3 bases: TGTGCCAGCAGCCCAAACCCACTCCTAGACTACGAGCAGTACTTC. Protein sequence: CASSPNPLLDYEQYF.